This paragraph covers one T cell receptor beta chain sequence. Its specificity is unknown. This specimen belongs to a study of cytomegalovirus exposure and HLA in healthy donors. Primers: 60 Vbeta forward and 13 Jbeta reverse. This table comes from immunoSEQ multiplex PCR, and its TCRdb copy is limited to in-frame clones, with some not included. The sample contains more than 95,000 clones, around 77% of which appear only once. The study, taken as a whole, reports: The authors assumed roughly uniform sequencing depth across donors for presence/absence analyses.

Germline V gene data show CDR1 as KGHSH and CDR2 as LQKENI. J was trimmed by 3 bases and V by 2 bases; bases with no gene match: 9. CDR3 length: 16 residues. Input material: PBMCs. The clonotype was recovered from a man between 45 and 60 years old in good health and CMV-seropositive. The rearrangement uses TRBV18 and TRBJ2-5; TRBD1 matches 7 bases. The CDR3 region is CASSPIGTASKETQYF. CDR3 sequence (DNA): TGTGCCAGCTCACCAATTGGGACAGCTTCTAAAGAGACCCAGTACTTC.